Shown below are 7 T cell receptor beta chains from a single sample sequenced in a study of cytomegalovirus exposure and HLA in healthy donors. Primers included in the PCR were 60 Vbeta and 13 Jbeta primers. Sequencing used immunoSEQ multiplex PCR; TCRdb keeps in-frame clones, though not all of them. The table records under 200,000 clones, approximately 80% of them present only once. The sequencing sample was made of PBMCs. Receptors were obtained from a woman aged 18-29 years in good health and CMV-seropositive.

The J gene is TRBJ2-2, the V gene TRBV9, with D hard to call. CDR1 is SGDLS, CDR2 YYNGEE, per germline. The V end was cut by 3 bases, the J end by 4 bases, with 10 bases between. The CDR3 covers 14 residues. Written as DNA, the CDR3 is TGTGCCAGCAGCGGCGGCCGTAGCACCGGGGAGCTGTTTTTT. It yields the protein CASSGGRSTGELFF.

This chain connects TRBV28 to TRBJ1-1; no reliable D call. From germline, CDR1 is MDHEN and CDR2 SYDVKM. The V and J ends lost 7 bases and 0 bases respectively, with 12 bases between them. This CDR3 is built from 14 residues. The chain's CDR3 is CASKLHLMNTEAFF. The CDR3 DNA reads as TGTGCCAGCAAACTACATCTTATGAACACTGAAGCTTTCTTT.

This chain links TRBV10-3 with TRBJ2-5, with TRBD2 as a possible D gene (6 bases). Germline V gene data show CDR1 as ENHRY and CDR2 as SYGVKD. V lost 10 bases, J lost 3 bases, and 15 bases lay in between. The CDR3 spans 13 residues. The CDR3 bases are TGTGCCAGCCAACCGGGAGAGAAAGAGACCCAGTACTTC. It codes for CASQPGEKETQYF.

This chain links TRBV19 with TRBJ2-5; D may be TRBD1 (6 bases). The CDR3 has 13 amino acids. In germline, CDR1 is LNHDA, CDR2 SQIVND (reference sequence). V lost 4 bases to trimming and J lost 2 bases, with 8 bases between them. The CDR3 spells CASSRGHQETQYF. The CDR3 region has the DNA TGTGCCAGTAGTAGGGGACATCAAGAGACCCAGTACTTC.

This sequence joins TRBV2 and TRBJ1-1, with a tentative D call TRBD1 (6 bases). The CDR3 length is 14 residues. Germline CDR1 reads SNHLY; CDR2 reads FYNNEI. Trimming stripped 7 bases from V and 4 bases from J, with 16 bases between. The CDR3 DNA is TGTGCCAGCACCGACAGGCCTGGGAGCACTGAAGCTTTCTTT. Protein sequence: CASTDRPGSTEAFF.

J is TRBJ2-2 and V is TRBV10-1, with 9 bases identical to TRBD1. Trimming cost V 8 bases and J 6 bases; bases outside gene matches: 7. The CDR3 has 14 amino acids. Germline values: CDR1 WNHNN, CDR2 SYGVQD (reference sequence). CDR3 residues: CASSSQGAAGELFF. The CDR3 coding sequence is TGCGCCAGCTCTTCACAGGGGGCGGCCGGGGAGCTGTTTTTT.

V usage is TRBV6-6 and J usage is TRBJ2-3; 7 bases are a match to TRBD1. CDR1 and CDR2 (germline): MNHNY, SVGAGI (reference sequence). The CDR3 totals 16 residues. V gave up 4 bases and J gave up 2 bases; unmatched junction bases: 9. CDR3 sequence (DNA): TGTGCCAGCAGTTCCCATCGGGACAGATACACAGATACGCAGTATTTT. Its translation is CASSSHRDRYTDTQYF.